These T cell receptor beta chains were read from a single sample in a study of shared clonotypes between healthy human individuals. Clones were read by immunoSEQ multiplex PCR, and TCRdb kept only the in-frame ones, dropping some. The sample has 2 million to 2.5 million clones, roughly 95% seen once. Sequences were obtained from naive CD4+ T cells sorted from blood. Every receptor here comes from a man between 18 and 35 years old in good health. Both conserved end residues are part of each CDR3. Fields, in order: CDR3 length, clone size, J gene, V gene, D gene, CDR3 DNA, CDR3 protein. D genes are given only for firm matches. Part of the rows lack a size; the others show once, few, many or a class for expanded clones.

15	.	TRBJ2-1	TRBV11-2	TRBD2	TGTGCCAGCAGCTTGGGGACTAGCGGGAACAATGAGCAGTTCTTC	CASSLGTSGNNEQFF
18	.	TRBJ1-3	TRBV10-3	.	TGTGCCATCAGTGAAATTGGTAGGGGTCAGAGCTCTGGAAACACCATATATTTT	CAISEIGRGQSSGNTIYF
14	once	TRBJ2-3	TRBV2	.	TGTGCCAGCACGGGTCAGGGGCGCACAGATACGCAGTATTTT	CASTGQGRTDTQYF
14	.	TRBJ1-4	TRBV30	TRBD1	TGTGCCTGTGGCCTCAGGGGGCAGAATGAAAAACTGTTTTTT	CACGLRGQNEKLFF
15	.	TRBJ2-3	TRBV5-1	.	TGCGCCAGCAGCTTGGGGGATATAGTGGGAGATACGCAGTATTTT	CASSLGDIVGDTQYF
14	once	TRBJ1-1	TRBV6-5	.	TGTGCCAGCAGCCCAACTAAGTTGAACACTGAAGCTTTCTTT	CASSPTKLNTEAFF
14	.	TRBJ2-7	TRBV19	.	TGTGCCAGTAGTAAGGACAGCCGCTCCTACGAGCAGTACTTC	CASSKDSRSYEQYF
15	.	TRBJ1-1	TRBV7-2	.	TGTGCCAGCAGCTTAGGAGGAGCCTGGAACACTGAAGCTTTCTTT	CASSLGGAWNTEAFF
17	.	TRBJ2-3	TRBV5-6	TRBD2	TGTGCCAGCAGCTTGAAAGGTAGCGGGGGGGCCGGAGATACGCAGTATTTT	CASSLKGSGGAGDTQYF
13	.	TRBJ2-1	TRBV29-1	.	TGCAGCGTTGAAAGGGACACAAACAATGAGCAGTTCTTC	CSVERDTNNEQFF
14	.	TRBJ1-1	TRBV27	.	TGTGCCAGCAGTTTAGGTGGGTTCCTCACTGAAGCTTTCTTT	CASSLGGFLTEAFF
16	.	TRBJ2-7	TRBV2	TRBD1	TGTGCCAGCAGTGAACCCGGACAGGGGGCGGCCTACGAGCAGTACTTC	CASSEPGQGAAYEQYF
15	.	TRBJ2-5	TRBV5-1	TRBD1	TGCGCCAGCAGCTTGCTGGGGACAGGACAAGAGACCCAGTACTTC	CASSLLGTGQETQYF
14	.	TRBJ2-5	TRBV5-1	.	TGCGCCAGCAGCTTGGAGCCTAGCGAGTTGACCCAGTACTTC	CASSLEPSELTQYF
15	.	TRBJ1-2	TRBV5-1	TRBD1	TGCGCCAGCAGCTTCAAGACAGGGCTTGACTATGGCTACACCTTC	CASSFKTGLDYGYTF
16	.	TRBJ2-6	TRBV15	.	TGTGCCACCAGCAGAGCAAGTCATTCTGGGGCCAACGTCCTGACTTTC	CATSRASHSGANVLTF
16	few	TRBJ1-1	TRBV4-1	.	TGCGCCAGCAGCCAACAGGGAAACTACGTTGGCACTGAAGCTTTCTTT	CASSQQGNYVGTEAFF
13	.	TRBJ2-7	TRBV7-2	.	TGTGCCAGCAGCTGGCAGCGGTTATACGAGCAGTACTTC	CASSWQRLYEQYF
14	.	TRBJ2-7	TRBV5-1	.	TGCGCCAGCAGCTTGGCCGATAGGTTCTACGAGCAGTACTTC	CASSLADRFYEQYF
11	.	TRBJ2-7	TRBV11-2	.	TGTGCCAGCAGACTTAGGACAGAGCAGTACTTC	CASRLRTEQYF
14	.	TRBJ2-1	TRBV5-1	TRBD1	TGCGCCAGCAGCTTCGGGACAGGTGCCTATGAGCAGTTCTTC	CASSFGTGAYEQFF
17	.	TRBJ2-3	TRBV5-4	TRBD2	TGTGCCAGCAGCTTGTCAACGGGAGGGATAAGCACAGATACGCAGTATTTT	CASSLSTGGISTDTQYF
15	.	TRBJ2-2	TRBV5-4	.	TGTGCCAGCAGCGCGGACCCTCGGAGCACCGGGGAGCTGTTTTTT	CASSADPRSTGELFF
13	.	TRBJ1-2	TRBV30	.	TGTGCCTGGAGTGTGCCCCCCGACAGCTCCTACACCTTC	CAWSVPPDSSYTF
15	.	TRBJ2-3	TRBV18	TRBD1	TGTGCCAGCTCACCGCGACAGGGGAGCACAGATACGCAGTATTTT	CASSPRQGSTDTQYF
15	.	TRBJ2-2	TRBV5-1	.	TGCGCCAGCAGCTTGGTGTGGGGCGGCACCGGGGAGCTGTTTTTT	CASSLVWGGTGELFF
13	.	TRBJ2-2	TRBV13	.	TGTGCCAGCAGCTTTCCTCGGGGCGGGGAGCTGTTTTTT	CASSFPRGGELFF
14	.	TRBJ2-3	TRBV6-6	.	TGTGCCAGCAGTTACGTGGGGCTTGCGGATACGCAGTATTTT	CASSYVGLADTQYF
14	.	TRBJ2-5	TRBV10-3	TRBD1	TGTGCCATCAGTGCCTTGGACAGGGTGGAGACCCAGTACTTC	CAISALDRVETQYF
14	.	TRBJ2-7	TRBV10-3	.	TGTGCCATCAGTGAGTCTAGGCAGGCCTACGAGCAGTACTTC	CAISESRQAYEQYF
14	.	TRBJ2-3	TRBV5-4	TRBD1	TGTGCCAGCAGCCGCGGGACAGGCCAGGATACGCAGTATTTT	CASSRGTGQDTQYF
14	.	TRBJ1-2	TRBV7-9	.	TGTGCCAGCAGCTTGGGCGTATCAGGGGTAGGCTACACCTTC	CASSLGVSGVGYTF
14	.	TRBJ2-7	TRBV14	.	TGTGCCAGCAGCCAACTGGGCTCGTCCTACGAGCAGTACTTC	CASSQLGSSYEQYF